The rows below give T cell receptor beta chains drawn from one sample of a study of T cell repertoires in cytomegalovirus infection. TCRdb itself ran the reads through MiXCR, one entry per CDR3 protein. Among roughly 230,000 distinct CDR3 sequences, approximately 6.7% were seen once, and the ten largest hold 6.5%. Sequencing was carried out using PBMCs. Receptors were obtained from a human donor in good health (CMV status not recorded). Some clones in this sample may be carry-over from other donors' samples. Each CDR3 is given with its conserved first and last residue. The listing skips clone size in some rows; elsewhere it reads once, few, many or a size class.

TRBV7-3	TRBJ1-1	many	CASSSRRNTEAFF
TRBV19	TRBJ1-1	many	CASSDKARGMNTEAFF
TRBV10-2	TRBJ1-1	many	CASSVGTGGRAFF
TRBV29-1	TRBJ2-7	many	CSGASGRDEQYF
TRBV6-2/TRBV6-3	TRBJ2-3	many	CASSFPGTGADTQYF
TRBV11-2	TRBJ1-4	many	CASSSGTGYEGKLFF
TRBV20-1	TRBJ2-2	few	CSARPGTATGELFF
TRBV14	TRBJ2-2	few	CASSLLLAGTGELFF
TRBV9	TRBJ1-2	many	CASSVPGREGSSGYTF
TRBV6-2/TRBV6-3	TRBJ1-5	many	CASSPQGQGGQPQHF
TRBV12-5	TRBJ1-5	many	CASASGTSEYSNQPQHF
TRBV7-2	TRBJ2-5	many	CASSLGAGGETQYF
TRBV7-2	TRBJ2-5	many	CASSLEGGEETQYF
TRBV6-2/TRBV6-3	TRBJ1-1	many	CASNEQGTEAFF
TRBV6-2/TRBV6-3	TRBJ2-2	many	CASSYRWAVELFF
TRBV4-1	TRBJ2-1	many	CASSRGLAGGPSNEQFF
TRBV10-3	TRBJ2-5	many	CAISRQGMGETQYF
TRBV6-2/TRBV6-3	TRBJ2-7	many	CASSSLGQGRTYEQYF
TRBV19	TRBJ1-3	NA	CASRSYRGESGNTIYF
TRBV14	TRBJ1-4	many	CASSPLQGIATNEKLFF
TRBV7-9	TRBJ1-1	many	CASSLALGVSMNTEAFF
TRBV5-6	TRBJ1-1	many	CASSREWTEAFF
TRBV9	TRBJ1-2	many	CASSVDPGDSRDGYTF
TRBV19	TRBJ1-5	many	CASSIEAGDEHF
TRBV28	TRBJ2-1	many	CASSSDGRVINEQFF
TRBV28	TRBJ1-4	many	CASSGDPGSEKLFF
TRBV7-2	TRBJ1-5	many	CASSLTGASQPQHF